This TCR beta chain stems from a study of CD8 T cells in Susac syndrome. At the level of the study: When blood was drawn, patients with Susac syndrome were on intravenous immunoglobulin alone, on corticosteroids, or therapy-naive.

RNA was extracted with the RNeasy kit, and a quantity of 0.5 to 1 ug was reverse transcribed using random hexamers. TCRdb redid the calling of the immunoSEQ multiplex PCR reads with MiXCR, one entry per CDR3 protein. Among over 150,000 distinct CDR3 sequences listed, roughly 94% were seen once. Germline CDR1 SGHRS, CDR2 YFSETQ. Trimming shortened V by 0 bases and J by 2 bases, and 12 bases separated the two germline ends. There are 15 residues in the CDR3. Sequencing was done on a sample of CD4+ T cells from PBMCs. The chain links TRBV5-1 to TRBJ2-7; D remains ambiguous. The clonotype originates from a human donor with Susac syndrome. The CDR3 coding sequence is TGCGCCAGCAGCTTGGCCCCAGCCCTCACCTACGAGCAGTACTTC. It translates to CASSLAPALTYEQYF.